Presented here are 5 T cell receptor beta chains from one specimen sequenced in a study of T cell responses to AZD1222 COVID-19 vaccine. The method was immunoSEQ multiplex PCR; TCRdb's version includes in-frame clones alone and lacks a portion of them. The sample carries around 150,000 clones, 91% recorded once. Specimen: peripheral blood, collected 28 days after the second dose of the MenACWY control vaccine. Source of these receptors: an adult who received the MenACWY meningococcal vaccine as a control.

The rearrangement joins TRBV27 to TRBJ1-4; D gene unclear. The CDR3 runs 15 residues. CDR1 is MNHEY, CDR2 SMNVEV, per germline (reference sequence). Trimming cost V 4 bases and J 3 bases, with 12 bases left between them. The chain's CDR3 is CASSSVGSSNEKLFF. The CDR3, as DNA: TGTGCCAGCAGTTCCGTTGGCTCCTCTAATGAAAAACTGTTTTTT.

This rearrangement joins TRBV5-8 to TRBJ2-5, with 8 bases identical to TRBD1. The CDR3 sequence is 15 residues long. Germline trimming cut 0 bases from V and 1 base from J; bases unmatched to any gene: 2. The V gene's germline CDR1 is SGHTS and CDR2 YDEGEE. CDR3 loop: CASSLGDRGQETQYF. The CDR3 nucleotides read TGTGCCAGCAGCTTGGGAGACAGGGGCCAAGAGACCCAGTACTTC.

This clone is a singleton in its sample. This CDR3 reads CASSSVGLSNQPQHF. The CDR3, as DNA: TGTGCCAGCTCATCTGTGGGCTTGAGCAATCAGCCCCAGCATTTT. This rearrangement joins TRBV18 to TRBJ1-5; no reliable D call. Trimming cost V 5 bases and J 1 base, with 12 bases left between them. The CDR3 runs 15 residues. Germline CDR1 and CDR2: KGHSH and LQKENI.

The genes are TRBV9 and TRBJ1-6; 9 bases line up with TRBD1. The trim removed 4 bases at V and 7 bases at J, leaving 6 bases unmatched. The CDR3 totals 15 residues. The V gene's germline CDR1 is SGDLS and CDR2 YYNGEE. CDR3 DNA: TGTGCCAGCAGCCCTGGGACAGGGAAGAATTCACCCCTCCACTTT. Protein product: CASSPGTGKNSPLHF.

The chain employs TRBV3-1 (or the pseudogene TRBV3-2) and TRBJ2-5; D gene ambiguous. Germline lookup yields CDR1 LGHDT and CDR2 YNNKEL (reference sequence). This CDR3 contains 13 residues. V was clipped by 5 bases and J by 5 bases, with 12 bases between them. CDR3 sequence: CASSRMGLETQYF. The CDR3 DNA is TGTGCCAGCAGCAGGATGGGGTTGGAGACCCAGTACTTC.